The 24 T cell receptor beta chains given below trace back to one sample, sequenced in a study of T cell responses to AZD1222 COVID-19 vaccine. Measured with immunoSEQ multiplex PCR; TCRdb has only the in-frame clones, and not every one. Of more than 100,000 clones listed, 85% to 95% were seen once; the top ten hold approximately 1.7%. Sample: peripheral blood, taken on day 0 of AZD1222 vaccination. These receptors originate from an adult in good health.

The chain combines TRBV30 with TRBJ1-1, with TRBD1 as a possible D gene (5 bases). Germline V CDR1 and CDR2: GTSNPN, SVGIG (reference sequence). The CDR3 is made up of 15 amino acids. Trimming left V 3 bases short and J 0 bases short, with 14 bases between. The CDR3 coding sequence is TGTGCCTGGAGAGTAGAGGGGTTCATGAACACTGAAGCTTTCTTT. It specifies CAWRVEGFMNTEAFF.

The rearrangement links TRBV28 to TRBJ2-1; 11 bases match TRBD1. In germline, CDR1 is MDHEN, CDR2 SYDVKM. With 1 base clipped from V and 7 bases from J, the junction kept 6 bases outside the gene matches. This CDR3 region has 16 residues. The CDR3 is CASSLLGQGARNEQFF. The CDR3 bases are TGTGCCAGCAGTTTATTAGGACAGGGGGCGAGGAATGAGCAGTTCTTC.

V usage is TRBV5-1 and J usage is TRBJ2-7, with D hard to call. Germline CDR1 reads SGHRS; CDR2 reads YFSETQ. The V end was cut by 0 bases, the J end by 4 bases, with 17 bases between. The CDR3 length is 16 residues. CDR3: CASSLAGATTTYEQYF. The CDR3 bases are TGCGCCAGCAGCTTGGCTGGAGCCACAACGACTTACGAGCAGTACTTC.

The chain uses TRBV7-3 and TRBJ2-5, with TRBD1 as a possible D gene (6 bases). V was cut by 2 bases and J by 4 bases, with 17 bases left in between. This CDR3 spans 16 amino acids. CDR1 SGHTA and CDR2 FQGTGA come from the germline V gene. CDR3 sequence reads: CASSLVEAGDLETQYF. The CDR3 nucleotides read TGTGCCAGCAGCTTAGTTGAGGCAGGGGATTTAGAGACCCAGTACTTC.

This chain links TRBV7-2 with TRBJ2-5, with D unresolved. Germline CDR1 and CDR2: SGHTA and FQGNSA. With 1 base removed from V and 5 bases from J, the gap between germline ends came to 5 bases. CDR3 length: 12 amino acids. The CDR3 DNA is TGTGCCAGCAGCTTAGATCTGGAGACCCAGTACTTC. The encoded protein is CASSLDLETQYF.

The chain couples TRBV4-1 to TRBJ1-1; 12 bases are a match to TRBD1. V lost 3 bases to trimming and J lost 4 bases; unmatched junction nucleotides: 6. The CDR3 contains 16 residues. Germline V CDR1 and CDR2: MGHRA, YSYEKL. The CDR3 coding sequence is TGCGCCAGCAGCCATCACCTGGGACAGGGGGCCACTGAAGCTTTCTTT. Amino acid sequence: CASSHHLGQGATEAFF.

This sequence joins TRBV19 and TRBJ1-1; D is uncertain. Trimming took 6 bases from V and 0 from J, leaving 5 bases between them. This CDR3 comprises 12 residues. Germline V gene lookup returns CDR1 LNHDA and CDR2 SQIVND (reference sequence). Written as DNA, the CDR3 is TGTGCCAGTAGGGTTTTGAACACTGAAGCTTTCTTT. Translating it yields CASRVLNTEAFF.

V gene TRBV25-1 combines with J gene TRBJ2-1; D is uncertain. Germline CDR1 reads MGHDK; CDR2 reads SYGVNS. This CDR3 contains 16 residues. Trimming pared 5 bases from V and 6 bases from J, leaving 20 bases between. CDR3 nucleotides: TGTGCCAGCAGTTCTCTCCGGACCGTTTACCTCAATGAGCAGTTCTTC. Translated: CASSSLRTVYLNEQFF.

The chain employs TRBV10-3 and TRBJ1-2, with a tentative D call TRBD1 (6 bases). This CDR3 is built from 13 residues. The germline V gene has CDR1 ENHRY and CDR2 SYGVKD. With 6 bases removed from V and 8 bases from J, the gap between germline ends came to 16 bases. The CDR3: CAISLTGIVGYTF. In nucleotides, the CDR3 is TGTGCCATCAGCTTGACAGGAATCGTAGGCTACACCTTC.

The rearrangement links TRBV14 to TRBJ2-1; weak D call: TRBD1 (6 bases). Germline V gene lookup returns CDR1 SGHDN and CDR2 FVKESK. The V end was cut by 4 bases, the J end by 3 bases, with 16 bases between. The CDR3 is 16 residues long. CDR3 bases: TGTGCCAGCAGCCTCCCGCCCACAGGGATCTACAATGAGCAGTTCTTC. Its protein product is CASSLPPTGIYNEQFF.

This clone came up once. The genes are TRBV19 and TRBJ1-4; 10 bases fit TRBD1. The length of the CDR3 is 15 residues. Germline CDR1 and CDR2: LNHDA and SQIVND (reference sequence). Trimming at V came to 5 bases and at J to 7 bases, leaving 7 bases not matched to a gene. As DNA, the CDR3 is TGTGCCAGTAGTGCCCGACAGGGGGCGGGTGAAAAACTGTTTTTT. Amino acids: CASSARQGAGEKLFF.

The chain joins TRBV2 to TRBJ1-3, with D unclear. The CDR3 is 13 amino acids. Germline values: CDR1 SNHLY, CDR2 FYNNEI. V was shortened by 8 bases and J by 0 bases, with 8 bases between the two germline ends. The CDR3 reads CASLTVSGNTIYF. The CDR3 DNA is TGTGCCAGCCTCACTGTCTCTGGAAACACCATATATTTT.

V is TRBV6-5 and J is TRBJ1-2; D perhaps matches TRBD1 (5 bases). Trimming stripped 5 bases from V and 4 bases from J, with 14 bases between. Germline CDR1 is MNHEY and CDR2 is SVGAGI. This CDR3 has 14 residues. DNA of the CDR3: TGTGCCAGCAGTAGAGACGGGACTGTCTATGGCTACACCTTC. Translation gives CASSRDGTVYGYTF.

The chain carries TRBV19 and TRBJ1-6; D uncertain. Germline V gives CDR1 LNHDA, CDR2 SQIVND (reference sequence). V lost 5 bases and J lost 10, with 18 bases in between. The length of the CDR3 is 15 residues. CDR3 protein: CASSFRTDLRSPLHF. The CDR3 DNA reads as TGTGCCAGTAGTTTCCGGACCGATTTGAGGTCACCCCTCCACTTT.

This rearrangement joins TRBV19 to TRBJ1-1; a possible D gene is TRBD1 (6 bases). The CDR3 runs to 15 residues. Germline CDR1 LNHDA, CDR2 SQIVND (reference sequence). V lost 5 bases to trimming and J lost 1 base, with 14 bases between them. The CDR3 coding sequence is TGTGCCAGTAGTCCCAGGACAGAAGGGAACACTGAAGCTTTCTTT. Translation: CASSPRTEGNTEAFF.

The genes are TRBV5-4 and TRBJ1-5; maybe TRBD1 (6 bases). Germline lookup yields CDR1 SGHNT and CDR2 YYREEE (reference sequence). CDR3 size: 13 residues. V lost 0 bases and J 6 bases, leaving 7 bases between the germline ends. CDR3 nucleotide sequence: TGTGCCAGCAGCTTGGAACAGGGTCAGCCCCAGCATTTT. Translating gives CASSLEQGQPQHF.

This chain links TRBV11-1 with TRBJ2-1; TRBD2 is a possible D gene (6 bases). The germline V and J ends were trimmed by 5 bases and 3 bases, with 17 bases remaining between them. Germline V gene sequence: CDR1 SGHAT, CDR2 FQDESV (reference sequence). The CDR3 contains 16 residues. DNA of the CDR3: TGTGCCAGCAGCCCACTTCGGGCTAGCGACTACAATGAGCAGTTCTTC. Protein: CASSPLRASDYNEQFF.

The CDR3 protein is CASSPGQGYGYTF. CDR3 DNA: TGCGCCAGCAGCCCAGGACAGGGCTATGGCTACACCTTC. The V call is TRBV5-1, the J call TRBJ1-2; 8 nucleotides align to TRBD1. The CDR3 sequence is 13 residues long. Germline assignment: CDR1 SGHRS and CDR2 YFSETQ. The V gene end was trimmed by 4 bases and the J gene end by 4 bases; junction bases not matched to a gene: 3.

V is TRBV28 and J is TRBJ1-2; D possibly corresponds to TRBD1 (5 bases). V was pared by 5 bases and J by 5 bases, with 24 bases between. This CDR3 region has 17 residues. Germline V gene data show CDR1 as MDHEN and CDR2 as SYDVKM. The CDR3 region has the DNA TGTGCCAGCAGTCCGCCTACGGGGCGGTTTGGATTGTATGGCTACACCTTC. Encoded protein: CASSPPTGRFGLYGYTF.

This rearrangement joins TRBV7-9 to TRBJ1-2, with TRBD1 as a possible D gene (5 bases). Germline V gives CDR1 SEHNR, CDR2 FQNEAQ (reference sequence). Deletions cut 10 bases from V and 5 bases from J, with 23 bases between. CDR3 length: 15 residues. CDR3 coding DNA: TGTGCCACCTCACATCAGGTGACAGAAGTGTATGGCTACACCTTC. Translation gives CATSHQVTEVYGYTF.

V gene TRBV1 combines with J gene TRBJ1-5. TRBV1 is a pseudogene locus. CDR3 size: 14 residues. As DNA, the CDR3 is TGCACCAGCAGCCCAAAAGGCAGCAATCAGCCCCAGCATTTT. Translation gives CTSSPKGSNQPQHF.

J is TRBJ2-5 and V is TRBV7-8; unclear D gene. CDR1 SGHVS and CDR2 FQNEAQ come from the germline V gene. The CDR3 sequence is 13 residues long. Trimming cost V 1 base and J 3 bases, with 6 bases left between them. CDR3 coding DNA: TGTGCCAGCAGCTTAGGCGGTAAAGAGACCCAGTACTTC. Its translation: CASSLGGKETQYF.

CDR3 DNA sequence: TGTGCCAGCAGTTTACAGGGTACTGAAGCTTTCTTT. It specifies CASSLQGTEAFF. V usage is TRBV28 and J usage is TRBJ1-1, with D maybe TRBD1 (5 bases). Germline V lookup: CDR1 MDHEN, CDR2 SYDVKM. The V and J ends lost 2 bases and 5 bases respectively, with 6 bases between them. The CDR3 length is 12 residues.

This clone appeared a single time. The CDR3 DNA sequence: TGTGCCAGCAGCGCGGGACAGGCCAGCTCCTATAATTCACCCCTCCACTTT. It encodes CASSAGQASSYNSPLHF. This sequence joins TRBV9 and TRBJ1-6; TRBD1 matches 8 bases. With 3 bases clipped from V and 0 bases from J, the junction kept 5 bases outside the gene matches. The germline gives CDR1 SGDLS, CDR2 YYNGEE. CDR3 size: 17 residues.